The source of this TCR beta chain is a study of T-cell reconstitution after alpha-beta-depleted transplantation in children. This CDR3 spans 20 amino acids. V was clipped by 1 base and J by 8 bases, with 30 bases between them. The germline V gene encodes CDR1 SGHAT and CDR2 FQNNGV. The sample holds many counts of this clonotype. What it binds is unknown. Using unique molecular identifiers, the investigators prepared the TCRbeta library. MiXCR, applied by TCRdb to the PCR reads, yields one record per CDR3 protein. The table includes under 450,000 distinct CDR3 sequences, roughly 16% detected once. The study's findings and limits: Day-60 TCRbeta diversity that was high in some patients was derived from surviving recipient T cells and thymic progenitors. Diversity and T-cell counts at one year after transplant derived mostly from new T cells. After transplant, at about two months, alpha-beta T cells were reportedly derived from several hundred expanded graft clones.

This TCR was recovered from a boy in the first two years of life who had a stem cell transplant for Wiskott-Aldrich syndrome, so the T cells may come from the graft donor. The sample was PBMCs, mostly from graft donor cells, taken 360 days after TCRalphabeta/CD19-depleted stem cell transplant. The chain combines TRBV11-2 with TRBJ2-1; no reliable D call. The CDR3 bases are TGTGCCAGCAGCTTAGTCGTTTCCTCATACGGACCGATCTCTAACGATGAGCAGTTCTTC. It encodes CASSLVVSSYGPISNDEQFF. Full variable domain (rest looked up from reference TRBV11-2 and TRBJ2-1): EAGVAQSPRYKIIEKRQSVAFWCNPISGHATLYWYQQILGQGPKLLIQFQNNGVVDDSQLPKDRFSAERLKGVDSTLKIQPAKLEDSAVYLCASSLVVSSYGPISNDEQFFGPGTRLTVL.